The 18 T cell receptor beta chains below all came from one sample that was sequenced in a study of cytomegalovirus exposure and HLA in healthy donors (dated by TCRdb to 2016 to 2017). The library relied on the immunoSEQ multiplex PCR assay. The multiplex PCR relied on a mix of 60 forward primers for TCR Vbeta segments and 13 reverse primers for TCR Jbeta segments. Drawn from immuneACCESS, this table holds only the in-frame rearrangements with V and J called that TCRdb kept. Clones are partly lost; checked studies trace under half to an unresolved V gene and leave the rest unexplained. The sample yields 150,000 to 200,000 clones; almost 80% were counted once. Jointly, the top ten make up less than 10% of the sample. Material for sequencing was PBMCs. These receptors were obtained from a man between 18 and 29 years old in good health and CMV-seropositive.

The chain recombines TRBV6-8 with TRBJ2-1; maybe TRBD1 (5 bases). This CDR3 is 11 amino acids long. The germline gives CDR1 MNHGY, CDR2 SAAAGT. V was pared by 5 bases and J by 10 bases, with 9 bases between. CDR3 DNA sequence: TGTGCCAGCAGTGCTCCAGGGGAGCAGTTCTTC. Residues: CASSAPGEQFF.

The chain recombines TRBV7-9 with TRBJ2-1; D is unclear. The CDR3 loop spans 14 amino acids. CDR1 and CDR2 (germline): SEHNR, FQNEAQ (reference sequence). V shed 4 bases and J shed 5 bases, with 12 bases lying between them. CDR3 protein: CASSSPPRDNEQFF. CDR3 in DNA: TGTGCCAGCAGCTCCCCTCCTCGGGACAATGAGCAGTTCTTC.

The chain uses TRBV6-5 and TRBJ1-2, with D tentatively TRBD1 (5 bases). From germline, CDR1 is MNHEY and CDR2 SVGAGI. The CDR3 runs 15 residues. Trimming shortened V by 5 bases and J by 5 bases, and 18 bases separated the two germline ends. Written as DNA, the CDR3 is TGTGCCAGCAGTGTCCTCTCGGGAGGGGTATATGGCTACACCTTC. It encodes CASSVLSGGVYGYTF.

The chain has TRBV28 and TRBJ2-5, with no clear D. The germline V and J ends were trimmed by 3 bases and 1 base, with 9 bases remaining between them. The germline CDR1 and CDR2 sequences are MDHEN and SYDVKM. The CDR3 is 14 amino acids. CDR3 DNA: TGTGCCAGCAGTTTTGTCGGTTTCCAAGAGACCCAGTACTTC. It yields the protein CASSFVGFQETQYF.

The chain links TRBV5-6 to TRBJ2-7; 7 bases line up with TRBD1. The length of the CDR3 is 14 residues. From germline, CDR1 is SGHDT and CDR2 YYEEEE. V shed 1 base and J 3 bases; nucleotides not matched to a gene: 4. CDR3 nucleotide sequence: TGTGCCAGCAGCTTGTCACCAGGGGGCTACGAGCAGTACTTC. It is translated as CASSLSPGGYEQYF.

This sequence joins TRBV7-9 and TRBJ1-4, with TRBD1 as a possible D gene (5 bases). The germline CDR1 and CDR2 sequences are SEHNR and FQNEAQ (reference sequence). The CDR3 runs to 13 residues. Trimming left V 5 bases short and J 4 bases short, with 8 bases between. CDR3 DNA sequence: TGTGCCAGCAGCCGGGGGGGTAATGAAAAACTGTTTTTT. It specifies CASSRGGNEKLFF.

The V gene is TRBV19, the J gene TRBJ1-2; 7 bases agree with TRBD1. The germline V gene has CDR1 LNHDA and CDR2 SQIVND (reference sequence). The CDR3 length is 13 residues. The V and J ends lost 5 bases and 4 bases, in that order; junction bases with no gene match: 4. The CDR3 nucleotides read TGTGCCAGTAGTCATGGACAGGTCTATGGCTACACCTTC. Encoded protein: CASSHGQVYGYTF. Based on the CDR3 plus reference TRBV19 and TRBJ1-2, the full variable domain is DGGITQSPKYLFRKEGQNVTLSCEQNLNHDAMYWYRQDPGQGLRLIYYSQIVNDFQKGDIAEGYSVSREKKESFPLTVTSAQKNPTAFYLCASSHGQVYGYTFGSGTRLTVV.

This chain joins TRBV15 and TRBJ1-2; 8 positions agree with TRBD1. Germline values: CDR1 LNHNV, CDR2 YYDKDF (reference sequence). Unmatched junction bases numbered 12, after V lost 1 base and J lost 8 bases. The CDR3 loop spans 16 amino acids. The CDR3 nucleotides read TGTGCCACCAGCAGAGTTAGGACAGGGTCATTTATCGGCTACACCTTC. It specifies CATSRVRTGSFIGYTF.

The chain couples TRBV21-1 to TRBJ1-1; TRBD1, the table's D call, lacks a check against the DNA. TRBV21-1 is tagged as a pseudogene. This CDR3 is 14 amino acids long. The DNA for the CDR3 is TGTGCCAGCAGCAAACAGGGCAGGAACACTGAAGCTTTCTTT. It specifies CASSKQGRNTEAFF.

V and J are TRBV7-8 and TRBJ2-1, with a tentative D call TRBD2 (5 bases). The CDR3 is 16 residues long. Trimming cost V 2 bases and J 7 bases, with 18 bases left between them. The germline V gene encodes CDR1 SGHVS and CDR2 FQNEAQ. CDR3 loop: CASSLRSQPPGNEQFF. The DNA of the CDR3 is TGTGCCAGCAGCTTAAGGTCGCAGCCCCCGGGGAATGAGCAGTTCTTC.

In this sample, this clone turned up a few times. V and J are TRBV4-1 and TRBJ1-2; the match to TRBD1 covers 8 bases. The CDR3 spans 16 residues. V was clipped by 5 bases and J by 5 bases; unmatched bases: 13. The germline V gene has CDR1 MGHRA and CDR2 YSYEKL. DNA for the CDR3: TGCGCCAGCAGCTCCGAGTCGGGACAGGATAGGTATGGCTACACCTTC. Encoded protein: CASSSESGQDRYGYTF.

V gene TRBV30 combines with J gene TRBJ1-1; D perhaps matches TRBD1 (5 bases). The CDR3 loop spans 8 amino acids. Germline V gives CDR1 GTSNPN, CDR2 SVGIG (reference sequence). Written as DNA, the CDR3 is TGTGCGGGGGGTGAAGCTTTCTTT. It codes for CAGGEAFF.

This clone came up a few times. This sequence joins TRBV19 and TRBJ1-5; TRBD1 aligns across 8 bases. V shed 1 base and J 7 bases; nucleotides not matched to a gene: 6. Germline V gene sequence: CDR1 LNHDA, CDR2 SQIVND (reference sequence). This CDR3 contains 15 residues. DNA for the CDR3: TGTGCCAGTAGTATAGCGGACAGGGTAAGCCAGCCCCAGCATTTT. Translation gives CASSIADRVSQPQHF.

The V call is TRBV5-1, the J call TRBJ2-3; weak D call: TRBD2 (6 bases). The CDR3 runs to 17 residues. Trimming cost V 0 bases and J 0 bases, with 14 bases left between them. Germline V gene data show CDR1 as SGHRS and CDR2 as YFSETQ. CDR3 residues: CASSLAGYGGSTDTQYF. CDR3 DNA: TGCGCCAGCAGCTTGGCAGGGTATGGGGGGAGCACAGATACGCAGTATTTT. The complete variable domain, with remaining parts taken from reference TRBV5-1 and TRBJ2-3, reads KAGVTQTPRYLIKTRGQQVTLSCSPISGHRSVSWYQQTPGQGLQFLFEYFSETQRNKGNFPGRFSGRQFSNSRSEMNVSTLELGDSALYLCASSLAGYGGSTDTQYFGPGTRLTVL.

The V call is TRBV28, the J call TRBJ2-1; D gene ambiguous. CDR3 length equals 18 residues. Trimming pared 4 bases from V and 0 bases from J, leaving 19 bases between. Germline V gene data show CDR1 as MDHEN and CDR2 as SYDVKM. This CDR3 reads CASSSPNRRSSSYNEQFF. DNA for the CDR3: TGTGCCAGCAGTTCCCCTAATCGGCGGTCGAGCTCCTACAATGAGCAGTTCTTC.

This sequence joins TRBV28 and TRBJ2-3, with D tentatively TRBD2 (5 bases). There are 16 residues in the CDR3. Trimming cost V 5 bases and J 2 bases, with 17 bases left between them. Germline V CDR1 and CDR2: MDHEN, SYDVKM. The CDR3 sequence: CASSLTIGADTDTQYF. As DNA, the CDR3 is TGTGCCAGCAGTCTAACCATAGGAGCGGACACAGATACGCAGTATTTT.

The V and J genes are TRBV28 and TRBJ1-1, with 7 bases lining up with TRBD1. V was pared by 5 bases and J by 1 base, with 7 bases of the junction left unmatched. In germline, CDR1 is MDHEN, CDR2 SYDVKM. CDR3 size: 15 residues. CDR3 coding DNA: TGTGCCAGCAGTGCTCCAGGGACAGCGAACACTGAAGCTTTCTTT. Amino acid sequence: CASSAPGTANTEAFF.

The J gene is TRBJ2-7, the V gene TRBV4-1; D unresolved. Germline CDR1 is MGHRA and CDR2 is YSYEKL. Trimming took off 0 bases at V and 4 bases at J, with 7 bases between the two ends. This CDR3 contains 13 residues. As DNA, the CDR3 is TGCGCCAGCAGCCAAGATATCGTTTACGAGCAGTACTTC. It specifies CASSQDIVYEQYF.